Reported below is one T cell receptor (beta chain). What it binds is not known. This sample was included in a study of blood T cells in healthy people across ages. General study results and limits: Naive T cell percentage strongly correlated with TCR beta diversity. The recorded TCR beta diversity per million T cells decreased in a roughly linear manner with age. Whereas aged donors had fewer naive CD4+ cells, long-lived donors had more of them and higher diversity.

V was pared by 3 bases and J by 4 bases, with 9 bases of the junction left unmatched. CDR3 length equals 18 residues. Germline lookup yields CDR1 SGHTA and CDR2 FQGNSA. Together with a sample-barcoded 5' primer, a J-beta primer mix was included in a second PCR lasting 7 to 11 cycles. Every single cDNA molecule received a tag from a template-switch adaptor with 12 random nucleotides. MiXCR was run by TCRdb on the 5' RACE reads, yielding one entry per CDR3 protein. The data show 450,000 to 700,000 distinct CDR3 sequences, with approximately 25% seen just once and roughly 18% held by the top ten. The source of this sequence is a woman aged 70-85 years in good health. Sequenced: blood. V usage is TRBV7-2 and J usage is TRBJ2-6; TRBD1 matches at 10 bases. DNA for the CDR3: TGTGCCAGCAGCTTCCGGGACAGGGGAAGCTCGGGGGCCAACGTCCTGACTTTC. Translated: CASSFRDRGSSGANVLTF.